This passage covers 16 T cell receptor beta chains from one sample sequenced in a study of blood T cell repertoires in COVID-19. The table came from immunoSEQ multiplex PCR; TCRdb's copy has only in-frame clones and leaves some out. The profile shows just under 250,000 clones, about 86% of them singletons. Sequenced sample: peripheral blood. These TCRs come from a woman in her 30s who had recovered from COVID-19.

This sequence joins TRBV6-2 or TRBV6-3 and TRBJ2-2, with D perhaps TRBD1 (6 bases). The CDR3 covers 17 residues. V was pared by 2 bases and J by 2 bases, with 15 bases between. Germline V gives CDR1 MNHEY, CDR2 SVGEGT. The CDR3 protein is CASSYRTGTTNTGELFF. CDR3 sequence (DNA): TGTGCCAGCAGTTACCGAACGGGGACAACTAACACCGGGGAGCTGTTTTTT.

The chain uses TRBV2 and TRBJ2-7; 9 bases fit TRBD1. Looked up from germline, CDR1 is SNHLY and CDR2 is FYNNEI. This CDR3 has 13 amino acids. V gave up 6 bases and J gave up 3 bases; unmatched junction bases: 3. The CDR3 is CASSPTGGYEQYF. DNA for the CDR3: TGTGCCAGCAGCCCGACAGGGGGCTACGAGCAGTACTTC.

The J gene is TRBJ2-7, the V gene TRBV1; the table's D call, TRBD2, has no DNA check behind it. TRBV1 is shown as a pseudogene. The CDR3 contains 17 residues. The CDR3 DNA follows: TGCACCAGCAGCCAAGGGACTAGCGGGGGGCACTCCTACGAGCAGTACTTC. Its translation: CTSSQGTSGGHSYEQYF.

The rearrangement joins TRBV4-3 to TRBJ2-1; 9 nucleotides align to TRBD2. CDR1 is LGHNA and CDR2 is YSLEER in the germline V gene. After removal of 3 bases from V and 9 bases from J, the junction contained 15 bases not matched to a gene. This CDR3 region has 17 residues. The CDR3 DNA reads TGCGCCAGCAGCCAGGACCCCCTGGGCGGGGGGGCCAGTGAGCAGTTCTTC. The encoded protein is CASSQDPLGGGASEQFF.

This chain uses TRBV7-9 with TRBJ2-5; 10 bases fit TRBD2. Germline assignment: CDR1 SEHNR and CDR2 FQNEAQ (reference sequence). Trimming removed 3 bases from V and 2 bases from J; junction bases left unmatched: 6. The CDR3 is 16 amino acids. CDR3 in amino acids: CASSFKAGGTQETQYF. The DNA for the CDR3 is TGTGCCAGCAGCTTCAAAGCGGGGGGGACGCAAGAGACCCAGTACTTC.

The V and J genes are TRBV5-1 and TRBJ1-4; 7 bases fit TRBD1. CDR1 and CDR2 (germline): SGHRS, YFSETQ. With V trimmed by 4 bases and J by 8 bases, 11 bases remained unmatched. The CDR3 has 15 amino acids. Here the CDR3 reads CASSNIWTGGEKLFF. CDR3 DNA: TGCGCCAGCAGCAATATTTGGACAGGAGGCGAAAAACTGTTTTTT.

The rearrangement uses TRBV18 and TRBJ1-2; 9 bases fit TRBD1. The CDR3 contains 15 residues. Germline V gives CDR1 KGHSH, CDR2 LQKENI. V lost 5 bases and J lost 3; bases outside the gene matches: 7. DNA of the CDR3: TGTGCCAGCTCAACCAGGACAGGGGTGGACTATGGCTACACCTTC. The encoded protein is CASSTRTGVDYGYTF. Combining the CDR3 with reference TRBV18 and TRBJ1-2 gives the whole variable domain NAGVMQNPRHLVRRRGQEARLRCSPMKGHSHVYWYRQLPEEGLKFMVYLQKENIIDESGMPKERFSAEFPKEGPSILRIQQVVRGDSAAYFCASSTRTGVDYGYTFGSGTRLTVV.

This clone was seen just once. The rearrangement joins TRBV6-5 to TRBJ2-2; TRBD2 might be the D (6 bases). The CDR3 sequence is 15 residues long. With 4 bases removed from V and 3 bases from J, the gap between germline ends came to 12 bases. From germline, CDR1 is MNHEY and CDR2 SVGAGI. The CDR3 reads CASSSRTIYTGELFF. Written as DNA, the CDR3 is TGTGCCAGCAGTTCCCGGACTATATACACCGGGGAGCTGTTTTTT.

This clone was found once. The chain is built from TRBV7-2 and TRBJ2-3; TRBD2 matches 11 bases. Trimming at V came to 2 bases and at J to 5 bases, leaving 6 bases not matched to a gene. Germline assignment: CDR1 SGHTA and CDR2 FQGNSA. CDR3 size: 16 residues. The CDR3 sequence is CASSLQGLAGGDTQYF. Here the CDR3 DNA reads TGTGCCAGCAGCTTACAGGGTCTAGCGGGGGGAGATACGCAGTATTTT. The variable domain in full, with the rest retrieved from reference TRBV7-2 and TRBJ2-3, is GAGVSQSPSNKVTEKGKDVELRCDPISGHTALYWYRQSLGQGLEFLIYFQGNSAPDKSGLPSDRFSAERTGGSVSTLTIQRTQQEDSAVYLCASSLQGLAGGDTQYFGPGTRLTVL.

The chain uses TRBV15 and TRBJ2-4; TRBD2 matches at 7 bases. The junction had 5 bases not matched to a gene; V was cut back by 6 bases and J by 3 bases. Germline V gene data show CDR1 as LNHNV and CDR2 as YYDKDF (reference sequence). The CDR3 runs to 14 residues. The CDR3 loop is CATRDRGDKNIQYF. The CDR3 DNA sequence: TGTGCCACCAGGGACCGGGGGGACAAAAACATTCAGTACTTC.

The chain employs TRBV5-1 and TRBJ1-1; 12 bases line up with TRBD1. V lost 0 bases to trimming and J lost 11 bases; unmatched junction nucleotides: 8. The CDR3 consists of 15 residues. Germline V lookup: CDR1 SGHRS, CDR2 YFSETQ. This CDR3 is CASSLEGQGAGGAFF. The CDR3 nucleotides read TGCGCCAGCAGCTTGGAGGGACAGGGGGCAGGGGGTGCTTTCTTT.

The V and J genes are TRBV27 and TRBJ2-7, with 9 bases fitting TRBD2. This CDR3 comprises 17 residues. Losses at the gene ends were 5 bases for V and 2 bases for J; bases not matched to a gene: 13. From germline, CDR1 is MNHEY and CDR2 SMNVEV (reference sequence). Here the CDR3 DNA reads TGTGCCAGCAGTCCCTCCTGGGGCCTAGCGGGGACCTACGAGCAGTACTTC. Its translation is CASSPSWGLAGTYEQYF.

The CDR3 reads CASTKWGTGDKYTF. CDR3 coding DNA: TGTGCCAGCACCAAATGGGGGACAGGGGACAAGTACACCTTC. J is TRBJ1-2 and V is TRBV11-2; 10 bases line up with TRBD1. Trimming at V came to 7 bases and at J to 11 bases, leaving 13 bases not matched to a gene. This CDR3 spans 14 amino acids. Germline V gene data show CDR1 as SGHAT and CDR2 as FQNNGV.

The chain recombines TRBV18 with TRBJ2-1; weak D call: TRBD1 (7 bases). The CDR3 sequence is 16 residues long. V lost 3 bases to trimming and J lost 2 bases, with 14 bases between them. Germline V lookup: CDR1 KGHSH, CDR2 LQKENI. As DNA, the CDR3 is TGTGCCAGCTCACCCGGGGCGGGACAGACCTACAATGAGCAGTTCTTC. This gives the protein CASSPGAGQTYNEQFF.

This clone was observed many times. The CDR3 sequence is CASSEAGQGSAGYTF. CDR3 nucleotide sequence: TGTGCCAGCAGTGAAGCGGGACAGGGGAGTGCCGGCTACACCTTC. The chain employs TRBV6-1 and TRBJ1-2, with 10 bases identical to TRBD1. Germline V gene lookup returns CDR1 MNHNS and CDR2 SASEGT. This CDR3 is 15 amino acids long. V lost 0 bases and J lost 8; bases outside the gene matches: 6.

This CDR3 is CASSQAWNGGQETQYF. In DNA form, the CDR3 reads TGTGCCAGCAGCCAAGCCTGGAACGGGGGGCAGGAGACCCAGTACTTC. This chain joins TRBV4-2 and TRBJ2-5, with D possibly TRBD2 on 7 matching bases. There are 16 residues in the CDR3. In germline, CDR1 is LGHNA, CDR2 YNFKEQ. V was shortened by 1 base and J by 5 bases, with 17 bases between the two germline ends.